A selection of T cell receptor beta chains follows, all from one sample in a study of T-cell reconstitution after alpha-beta-depleted transplantation in children. Using its own MiXCR run on the PCR reads, TCRdb lists one record per CDR3 protein. Found here are 350,000 to 400,000 distinct CDR3 sequences, around 21% of them singletons; the top ten hold less than 4.5%. The sample in question was PBMCs from the stem cell graft donor, obtained from the stem cell graft. These TCRs come from a human donor who donated a stem cell graft to a child with acute myeloid leukemia. The CDR3 runs from the conserved cysteine through the conserved F or W. The order of the fields is D gene, J gene, clone size, V gene, CDR3 protein, CDR3 DNA. D genes are given only for firm matches. Clone size is shown for a subset of rows, as once, few, many or a class of expanded clone.

. TRBJ2-1 many TRBV10-2 CASSEMGADYNEQFF TGCGCCAGCAGTGAGATGGGGGCGGACTACAATGAGCAGTTCTTC
TRBD1 TRBJ2-5 many TRBV29-1 CSVAPGQGVMVETQYF TGCAGCGTCGCCCCGGGACAGGGGGTAATGGTAGAGACCCAGTACTTC
. TRBJ2-1 . TRBV7-6 CASSLVSGGYSYNEQFF TGTGCCAGCAGCTTAGTTTCTGGCGGGTACTCCTACAATGAGCAGTTCTTC
. TRBJ2-7 few TRBV7-2 CASSKRPGQKYEQYF TGTGCCAGCAGCAAGAGACCGGGGCAGAAATACGAGCAGTACTTC
. TRBJ1-3 few TRBV6-2/TRBV6-3 CASSYGVGRATNTIYF TGTGCCAGCAGTTACGGGGTCGGCAGGGCTACAAACACCATATATTTT
TRBD1 TRBJ2-7 few TRBV4-2 CASSKEAGQGYEQYF TGTGCCAGCAGCAAGGAAGCCGGACAGGGTTACGAGCAGTACTTC
. TRBJ1-1 few TRBV12-3/TRBV12-4 CASSLSTATEAFF TGTGCCAGCAGTTTATCGACAGCCACTGAAGCTTTCTTT
TRBD1 TRBJ2-6 many TRBV24-1 CATRATGAGANVLTF TGTGCCACCAGAGCCACAGGGGCTGGGGCCAACGTCCTGACTTTC
. TRBJ2-7 . TRBV21-1 CASNQREKGEQYF TGTGCCAGCAATCAGCGGGAGAAAGGCGAGCAGTACTTC
. TRBJ1-5 once TRBV3-1 CASSEEGGSQPQHF TGTGCCAGCAGCGAAGAGGGAGGGAGTCAGCCCCAGCATTTT
. TRBJ2-7 . TRBV20-1 CSARVRAGFAQYF TGCAGTGCTAGAGTTCGTGCGGGCTTCGCGCAGTACTTC
. TRBJ2-3 . TRBV18 CASSPPASATDTQYF TGTGCCAGCTCACCACCAGCTAGCGCCACAGATACGCAGTATTTT
TRBD2 TRBJ2-4 . TRBV6-1 CASRDLAGGHNIQYF TGTGCCAGCAGAGACCTAGCGGGAGGGCATAACATTCAGTACTTC
. TRBJ2-1 . TRBV12-3/TRBV12-4 CASSFLVAVEGSNEQFF TGTGCCAGCAGTTTTTTGGTAGCCGTGGAGGGGTCCAATGAGCAGTTCTTC
. TRBJ2-1 . TRBV5-1 CASSLGLRVSSYNEQFF TGCGCCAGCAGCTTGGGACTCAGGGTTTCCTCCTACAATGAGCAGTTCTTC
TRBD2 TRBJ2-1 many TRBV20-1 CSAVTLAGGKNEQFF TGCAGTGCTGTGACACTAGCGGGAGGGAAGAATGAGCAGTTCTTC
TRBD2 TRBJ2-1 . TRBV20-1 CSAQAGGNNNEQFF TGCAGTGCCCAAGCGGGAGGGAATAACAATGAGCAGTTCTTC
. TRBJ2-2 many TRBV5-1 CASSIPGTSTGELFF TGCGCCAGCAGCATCCCTGGGACTTCCACCGGGGAGCTGTTTTTT
. TRBJ2-7 many TRBV7-8 CASSLAGTYDEQYF TGTGCCAGCAGCTTAGCTGGGACCTACGACGAGCAGTACTTC
. TRBJ2-7 once TRBV7-8 CASSLSRVKPYEQYF TGTGCCAGCAGCTTATCCAGGGTTAAACCCTACGAGCAGTACTTC
. TRBJ2-1 few TRBV12-3/TRBV12-4 CASSLEGRLSGNEQFF TGTGCCAGCAGTTTAGAGGGTAGACTCTCGGGCAATGAGCAGTTCTTC
TRBD2 TRBJ2-1 . TRBV2 CASIPAGEGNEQFF TGTGCCAGCATCCCAGCGGGAGAGGGCAATGAGCAGTTCTTC
. TRBJ1-1 once TRBV12-3/TRBV12-4 CASRPSWDRKNTEAFF TGTGCCAGCAGACCGAGTTGGGACCGAAAAAACACTGAAGCTTTCTTT
. TRBJ2-3 . TRBV7-9 CASSTRDKGRGTDTQYF TGTGCCAGCAGCACTCGGGACAAGGGGCGAGGTACAGATACGCAGTATTTT
. TRBJ2-4 . TRBV20-1 CSATPGLAKNIQYF TGCAGTGCTACCCCAGGACTAGCCAAAAACATTCAGTACTTC
. TRBJ1-3 few TRBV28 CASSTTSGNTIYF TGTGCCAGCAGTACCACCTCTGGAAACACCATATATTTT
TRBD2 TRBJ2-3 few TRBV29-1 CSVTGTSGRSTDTQYF TGCAGCGTCACGGGAACCAGCGGGAGGAGCACAGATACGCAGTATTTT
. TRBJ2-1 few TRBV29-1 CSVEDGDRGVHEQFF TGCAGCGTTGAAGATGGGGACCGAGGGGTCCATGAGCAGTTCTTC
. TRBJ1-1 few TRBV5-1 CASSLGTGRNTEAFF TGCGCCAGCAGCTTGGGAACGGGACGGAACACTGAAGCTTTCTTT
. TRBJ1-5 few TRBV20-1 CSAISQGSNQPQHF TGCAGTGCTATTAGCCAGGGGTCCAATCAGCCCCAGCATTTT
. TRBJ2-7 . TRBV5-1 CASSFRAEGLEQYF TGCGCCAGCAGCTTCAGAGCGGAGGGGTTAGAGCAGTACTTC
. TRBJ2-7 . TRBV18 CASSPPRDRLSYEQYF TGTGCCAGCTCACCACCAAGGGACCGCCTCTCCTACGAGCAGTACTTC
. TRBJ2-7 . TRBV4-3 CASSQLWGVPYEQYF TGCGCCAGCAGCCAACTGTGGGGGGTACCCTACGAGCAGTACTTC
. TRBJ2-6 . TRBV3-1 CASSWSGTSGANVLTF TGTGCCAGCAGCTGGAGCGGAACCTCTGGGGCCAACGTCCTGACTTTC
TRBD2 TRBJ2-3 few TRBV6-2/TRBV6-3 CASSKRLASTDTQYF TGTGCCAGCAGTAAAAGACTAGCCAGCACAGATACGCAGTATTTT
TRBD2 TRBJ2-3 . TRBV24-1 CATSERGLAGGKADTQYF TGTGCCACCAGTGAAAGAGGACTAGCGGGAGGAAAGGCAGATACGCAGTATTTT
. TRBJ2-3 . TRBV12-3/TRBV12-4 CASSLESSTDTQYF TGTGCCAGCAGTTTAGAATCTAGCACAGATACGCAGTATTTT